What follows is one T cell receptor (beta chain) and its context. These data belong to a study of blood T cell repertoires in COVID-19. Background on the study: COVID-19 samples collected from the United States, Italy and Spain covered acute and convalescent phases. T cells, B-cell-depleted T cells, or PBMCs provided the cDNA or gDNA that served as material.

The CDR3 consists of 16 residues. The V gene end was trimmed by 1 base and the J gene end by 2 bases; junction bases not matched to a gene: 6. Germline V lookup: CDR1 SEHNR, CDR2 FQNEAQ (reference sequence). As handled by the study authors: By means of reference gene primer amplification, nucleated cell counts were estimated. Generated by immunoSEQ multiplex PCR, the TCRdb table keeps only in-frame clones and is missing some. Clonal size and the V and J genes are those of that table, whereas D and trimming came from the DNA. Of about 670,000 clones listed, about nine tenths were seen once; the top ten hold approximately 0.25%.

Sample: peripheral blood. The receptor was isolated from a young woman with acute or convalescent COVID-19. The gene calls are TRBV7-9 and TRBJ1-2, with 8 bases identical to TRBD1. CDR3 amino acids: CASSLGGTGSNYGYTF. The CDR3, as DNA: TGTGCCAGCAGCTTAGGCGGGACAGGCTCGAACTATGGCTACACCTTC.